These 20 T cell receptor beta chains share one sample of origin, sequenced in a study of identical twins' blood T cells. TCRdb passed the 5' RACE reads through MiXCR, listing each CDR3 protein once. Of 350,000 to 400,000 distinct CDR3 sequences listed, over 25% were seen once; the top ten hold roughly 5.5%. Sequenced: PBMCs. The receptors derive from a woman aged 18-49 years in good health.

This clonotype was picked up a small number of times. The junction departs from germline at one end; a sequencing error may be responsible. The rearrangement links TRBV20-1 to TRBJ2-1; D is ambiguous. Germline CDR1 DFQATT, CDR2 SNEGSKA (reference sequence). The CDR3 has 12 amino acids. The chain's CDR3 is CSAGDLIDEQFF. The CDR3 DNA is TGCAGTGCTGGAGACTTAATCGATGAGCAGTTCTTC.

This clonotype showed up many times. This chain connects TRBV28 to TRBJ2-4, with a possible D match to TRBD1 (6 bases). The CDR3 consists of 16 residues. Germline CDR1 reads MDHEN; CDR2 reads SYDVKM. The V and J ends lost 5 bases and 6 bases respectively, with 20 bases between them. CDR3 region: CASSPTKQGRINIQYF. DNA for the CDR3: TGTGCCAGCAGTCCTACAAAACAGGGTAGGATAAACATTCAGTACTTC.

Notes on this clonotype: Possible read error: a much larger clone is one base away. V usage is TRBV29-1 and J usage is TRBJ2-3, with D perhaps TRBD1 or TRBD2 (5 bases each). Germline CDR1 reads SQVTM; CDR2 reads ANQGSEA. The V and J ends lost 4 bases and 9 bases respectively, with 14 bases between them. The CDR3 sequence is 12 residues long. CDR3 nucleotide sequence: TGCAGCGTTGGAGTCAGGGAGATAACGCAGTATTTT. Its protein product is CSVGVREITQYF.

This rearrangement joins TRBV20-1 to TRBJ2-1; 7 nucleotides match TRBD1. The V segment lost 7 bases and the J segment 5 bases; nucleotides outside the gene matches: 11. Germline V gene lookup returns CDR1 DFQATT and CDR2 SNEGSKA (reference sequence). This CDR3 contains 14 residues. The CDR3 nucleotides are TGCAGTGTGCCGGGACAGCGAATTAACAATGAGCAGTTCTTC. This translates into CSVPGQRINNEQFF.

Worth noting for this clonotype: One end of the junction varies from germline; a read error may be responsible. The genes are TRBV6-5 and TRBJ2-3, with a tentative D call TRBD2 (5 bases). CDR1 is MNHEY and CDR2 is SVGAGI in the germline V gene. The CDR3 covers 14 residues. DNA of the CDR3: TGTGCCAGCAGTGCCCGGACTCTCACATATACGCAGTATTTT. As protein: CASSARTLTYTQYF.

The rearrangement joins TRBV10-3 to TRBJ1-1; D unresolved. V gave up 6 bases and J gave up 5 bases, with 16 bases separating them. Germline CDR1 and CDR2: ENHRY and SYGVKD. The CDR3 totals 14 residues. As DNA, the CDR3 is TGTGCCATCAGGGATTCTAGGGCTGGGACTGAAGCTTTCTTT. This gives the protein CAIRDSRAGTEAFF.

This clonotype has a handful of counts. The J gene is TRBJ1-2, the V gene TRBV5-1; D is uncertain. This CDR3 contains 15 residues. The germline V and J ends were trimmed by 0 bases and 8 bases, with 17 bases remaining between them. Germline V gives CDR1 SGHRS, CDR2 YFSETQ. The CDR3 is CASSLGRFPNGGYTF. The CDR3, as DNA: TGCGCCAGCAGCTTGGGGAGGTTCCCAAACGGCGGCTACACCTTC. The full variable domain, its missing parts supplied by reference TRBV5-1 and TRBJ1-2, is KAGVTQTPRYLIKTRGQQVTLSCSPISGHRSVSWYQQTPGQGLQFLFEYFSETQRNKGNFPGRFSGRQFSNSRSEMNVSTLELGDSALYLCASSLGRFPNGGYTFGSGTRLTVV.

In this sample, this clonotype turned up many times. The J gene is TRBJ1-1, the V gene TRBV18, with D uncertain. The germline gives CDR1 KGHSH, CDR2 LQKENI. There are 13 residues in the CDR3. V was cut by 6 bases and J by 4 bases, with 12 bases left in between. The CDR3 nucleotides are TGTGCCAGCTCTCTGGACGAGGGCACTGAAGCTTTCTTT. Protein product: CASSLDEGTEAFF.

The CDR3, as DNA: TGTGCCAGCAGCTTAGTGAATAGTCGATACACTGAAGCTTTCTTT. Translated, it gives CASSLVNSRYTEAFF. The chain uses TRBV7-9 and TRBJ1-1, with D unresolved. Trimming left V 1 base short and J 3 bases short, with 12 bases between. CDR3 length equals 15 residues. The germline gives CDR1 SEHNR, CDR2 FQNEAQ (reference sequence). The full variable domain, its missing parts supplied by reference TRBV7-9 and TRBJ1-1, is DTGVSQNPRHKITKRGQNVTFRCDPISEHNRLYWYRQTLGQGPEFLTYFQNEAQLEKSRLLSDRFSAERPKGSFSTLEIQRTEQGDSAMYLCASSLVNSRYTEAFFGQGTRLTVV.

This clonotype was seen many times. This chain joins TRBV29-1 and TRBJ1-1; TRBD1 matches at 10 bases. V lost 6 bases and J lost 6; bases outside the gene matches: 7. This CDR3 region has 13 residues. In germline, CDR1 is SQVTM, CDR2 ANQGSEA. The CDR3, as DNA: TGCAGCGTGGCCCGGGACAGGGGCGCTGAAGCTTTCTTT. Translating it yields CSVARDRGAEAFF.

This clonotype was found many times. The V call is TRBV29-1, the J call TRBJ2-1, with D possibly matching TRBD2 (6 bases). CDR3 length: 14 amino acids. V lost 6 bases, J lost 5 bases, and 17 bases lay in between. Germline CDR1 reads SQVTM; CDR2 reads ANQGSEA. CDR3 bases: TGCAGCGTCTGGACTATAATGAACCACAATGAGCAGTTCTTC. Its translation is CSVWTIMNHNEQFF.

This clonotype was detected only a few times. The chain links TRBV2 to TRBJ1-5; no definite D call. This CDR3 region has 13 residues. Germline CDR1 SNHLY, CDR2 FYNNEI. Trimming left V 7 bases short and J 3 bases short, with 10 bases between. The CDR3 DNA is TGTGCCAGCAAGTTTGGGATCAATCAGCCCCAGCATTTT. Protein product: CASKFGINQPQHF.

In its sample, this clonotype was seen a few times. V gene TRBV6-5 combines with J gene TRBJ2-2; D ambiguous. Germline V CDR1 and CDR2: MNHEY, SVGAGI. V was shortened by 4 bases and J by 8 bases, with 5 bases between the two germline ends. The CDR3 totals 11 residues. In DNA, the CDR3 is TGTGCCAGCAGTTCTAAGGGGGAGCTGTTTTTT. Residues: CASSSKGELFF.

The rearrangement links TRBV5-1 to TRBJ2-3; 8 nucleotides line up with TRBD1. V was clipped by 3 bases and J by 0 bases; unmatched bases: 12. The CDR3 is 18 residues long. The germline V gene has CDR1 SGHRS and CDR2 YFSETQ. CDR3 protein: CASSYGQGGRSSTDTQYF. CDR3 nucleotide sequence: TGCGCCAGCAGCTACGGACAGGGTGGCCGATCTAGCACAGATACGCAGTATTTT.

The chain has TRBV20-1 and TRBJ1-2, with a possible D match to TRBD1 (6 bases). Trimming took off 4 bases at V and 0 bases at J, with 15 bases between the two ends. Germline CDR1 reads DFQATT; CDR2 reads SNEGSKA (reference sequence). The CDR3 extends over 15 amino acids. In nucleotides, the CDR3 is TGCAGTGCTATACCGACAGGCAGCTCTAACTATGGCTACACCTTC. Residues: CSAIPTGSSNYGYTF.

This sequence joins TRBV12-3 or TRBV12-4 and TRBJ2-3, with no clear D. The CDR3 is made up of 15 amino acids. The V end lost 6 bases, the J end lost 3 bases, and 16 bases lay between the germline ends. This CDR3 reads CASSPRVERTDTQYF. CDR3 sequence (DNA): TGTGCCAGCAGCCCCCGGGTGGAGAGGACAGATACGCAGTATTTT.

The V call is TRBV6-2 or TRBV6-3, the J call TRBJ1-2; D gene unclear. Germline V gene lookup returns CDR1 MNHEY and CDR2 SVGEGT. V lost 4 bases and J lost 7, with 16 bases in between. There are 14 residues in the CDR3. The CDR3 loop is CASSLDGGVSGYTF. The CDR3 DNA sequence: TGTGCCAGCAGTTTAGACGGCGGTGTCTCTGGCTACACCTTC.

The rearrangement joins TRBV13 to TRBJ2-1; D is possibly TRBD2 (5 bases). V lost 3 bases and J lost 1, with 7 bases in between. Germline-derived CDR1 and CDR2 are PRHDT and FYEKMQ (reference sequence). This CDR3 region has 14 residues. The CDR3 nucleotides read TGTGCCAGCAGCTTCGAGGGTTCCTACAATGAGCAGTTCTTC. This encodes CASSFEGSYNEQFF.

The rearrangement joins TRBV6-5 to TRBJ1-6; no definite D call. Looked up from germline, CDR1 is MNHEY and CDR2 is SVGAGI. Deletions cut 2 bases from V and 8 bases from J, with 7 bases between. The CDR3 consists of 13 residues. Here the CDR3 DNA reads TGTGCCAGCAGTTACGGGAGGGATTCACCCCTCCACTTT. This sequence encodes CASSYGRDSPLHF.

This chain links TRBV2 with TRBJ2-5; 7 nucleotides match TRBD1. The CDR3 is made up of 12 amino acids. Per germline, CDR1 SNHLY and CDR2 FYNNEI. Trimming removed 9 bases from V and 2 bases from J; junction bases left unmatched: 3. In DNA form, the CDR3 reads TGTGCCAGTAGACAGGGTCAAGAGACCCAGTACTTC. Encoded protein: CASRQGQETQYF. The full variable domain, in which reference TRBV2 and TRBJ2-5 provide the parts outside the CDR3, is EPEVTQTPSHQVTQMGQEVILRCVPISNHLYFYWYRQILGQKVEFLVSFYNNEISEKSEIFDDQFSVERPDGSNFTLKIRSTKLEDSAMYFCASRQGQETQYFGPGTRLLVL.